These 10 T cell receptor beta chains were all obtained from the same sample, sequenced in a study of cytomegalovirus exposure and HLA in healthy donors. Libraries were prepared by immunoSEQ multiplex PCR; TCRdb keeps only in-frame clonotypes and omits some of them. The sample contains about 150,000 clones, approximately 86% of which appear only once. The sequencing sample was made of PBMCs. The receptors derive from a human donor in good health.

The V and J genes are TRBV7-3 and TRBJ2-1; D is possibly TRBD2 (5 bases). The CDR3 is made up of 13 amino acids. V dropped 4 bases and J dropped 8 bases, with 12 bases sitting between them. Germline assignment: CDR1 SGHTA and CDR2 FQGTGA. The CDR3 DNA follows: TGTGCCAGCAGCTCCCCCCCGGAGGATGAGCAGTTCTTC. It codes for CASSSPPEDEQFF.

V usage is TRBV5-4 and J usage is TRBJ1-2; no clear D. CDR1 is SGHNT, CDR2 YYREEE, per germline (reference sequence). Trimming cost V 0 bases and J 8 bases, with 14 bases left between them. The CDR3 runs 14 residues. CDR3 in amino acids: CASSLVAGSEGYTF. DNA of the CDR3: TGTGCCAGCAGCTTGGTTGCGGGATCGGAGGGCTACACCTTC.

V is TRBV6-4 and J is TRBJ2-3, with TRBD2 matching over 12 bases. This CDR3 has 15 amino acids. Germline-derived CDR1 and CDR2 are MRHNA and SNTAGT. Trimming cost V 3 bases and J 7 bases; bases outside gene matches: 5. The CDR3 nucleotides are TGTGCCAGCAGTGATCGGACTAGCGGGACGAATACGCAGTATTTT. Its translation is CASSDRTSGTNTQYF.

The chain employs TRBV6-6 and TRBJ2-1; D perhaps matches TRBD1 (5 bases). Germline V lookup: CDR1 MNHNY, CDR2 SVGAGI (reference sequence). This CDR3 contains 12 residues. Trimming removed 4 bases at V and 5 bases at J, with 6 bases between. The CDR3 sequence: CASSSTDNEQFF. The CDR3 nucleotides are TGTGCCAGCAGTTCGACAGACAATGAGCAGTTCTTC.

This chain joins TRBV20-1 and TRBJ1-2; TRBD1 aligns across 9 bases. The CDR3 has 11 residues. The V and J ends lost 3 bases and 13 bases, in that order; junction bases with no gene match: 6. Germline CDR1 reads DFQATT; CDR2 reads SNEGSKA (reference sequence). DNA for the CDR3: TGCAGTGCTAGTGAGACAGGGGGTTTCACCTTC. This codes for CSASETGGFTF.

This chain joins TRBV7-9 and TRBJ2-1, with TRBD2 matching over 10 bases. There are 16 residues in the CDR3. V shed 3 bases and J 3 bases; nucleotides not matched to a gene: 5. CDR1 SEHNR and CDR2 FQNEAQ come from the germline V gene (reference sequence). This CDR3 is CASSLTSGGGYNEQFF. The DNA for the CDR3 is TGTGCCAGCAGCTTGACGAGCGGGGGGGGCTACAATGAGCAGTTCTTC.

J is TRBJ1-1 and V is TRBV5-8; D perhaps matches TRBD1 (6 bases). Germline V gene lookup returns CDR1 SGHTS and CDR2 YDEGEE. The CDR3 is 17 residues long. V was trimmed by 6 bases and J by 0 bases, leaving 21 bases between them. CDR3 nucleotides: TGTGCCAGCATTCTTAGTAGGGGGTATTACATGAACACTGAAGCTTTCTTT. Translated, it gives CASILSRGYYMNTEAFF.

The chain is built from TRBV6-6 and TRBJ1-4, with 7 bases aligning to TRBD1. CDR1 and CDR2 (germline): MNHNY, SVGAGI (reference sequence). CDR3 length: 15 residues. V lost 2 bases to trimming and J lost 4 bases; unmatched junction nucleotides: 4. The CDR3 is CASSYPQGVNEKLFF. For the CDR3, the DNA is TGTGCCAGCAGTTACCCCCAGGGGGTTAATGAAAAACTGTTTTTT.

This clone has more than one count but fewer than ten. The chain employs TRBV5-4 and TRBJ1-2; 8 bases agree with TRBD1. The trim removed 4 bases at V and 7 bases at J, leaving 9 bases unmatched. This CDR3 comprises 14 residues. In germline, CDR1 is SGHNT, CDR2 YYREEE (reference sequence). The chain's CDR3 is CASSPRQGLGGYTF. CDR3 nucleotides: TGTGCCAGCAGCCCTAGACAGGGGTTAGGTGGCTACACCTTC.

This clone was seen only once. J is TRBJ2-1 and V is TRBV6-1; 9 bases fit TRBD2. Germline trimming cut 11 bases from V and 6 bases from J; bases unmatched to any gene: 11. This CDR3 is built from 14 residues. Per the germline V gene, CDR1 is MNHNS and CDR2 is SASEGT. The chain's CDR3 is CAGVAGEGGNEQFF. DNA of the CDR3: TGTGCCGGCGTAGCGGGAGAGGGGGGCAATGAGCAGTTCTTC.